This T cell receptor (beta chain) is drawn from a study of radiotherapy plus CTLA-4 blockade in lung cancer. The V gene lost 1 base and the J gene lost 0 bases, with 12 bases spanning the gap. The CDR3 spans 16 residues. CDR1 and CDR2 from the germline V gene are SNHLY and FYNNEI. Data came from immunoSEQ multiplex PCR; TCRdb stores just in-frame clones and leaves some out. The sample contains approximately 67,000 clones, under 85% of which appear only once. The clonotype originates from a human donor with non-small cell lung cancer who had a partial response to radiotherapy plus ipilimumab. The V and J genes are TRBV2 and TRBJ1-1; possible D gene TRBD1, 6 bases. This material consisted of peripheral blood, taken from a patient treated with radiotherapy plus ipilimumab. CDR3 sequence: CASSEGQGIMNTEAFF. In DNA form, the CDR3 reads TGTGCCAGCAGTGAAGGGCAGGGGATAATGAACACTGAAGCTTTCTTT.